These 24 T cell receptor beta chains share one sample of origin, sequenced in a study of blood T cell repertoires in COVID-19. Sequencing used immunoSEQ multiplex PCR; TCRdb keeps in-frame clones, though not all of them. The sample lists 130,000 or so clones; approximately 74% were seen once. Material: peripheral blood. The receptor set was obtained from a woman in her 70s with acute or convalescent COVID-19.

V usage is TRBV9 and J usage is TRBJ2-2, with 9 bases lining up with TRBD1. Per germline, CDR1 SGDLS and CDR2 YYNGEE. V was clipped by 0 bases and J by 6 bases; unmatched bases: 6. The length of the CDR3 is 16 residues. The CDR3 here is CASSVAGTGLAGELFF. The CDR3 nucleotides read TGTGCCAGCAGCGTAGCTGGGACAGGGTTGGCCGGGGAGCTGTTTTTT.

This rearrangement joins TRBV29-1 to TRBJ2-7; 7 nucleotides align to TRBD1. Germline loops: CDR1 SQVTM, CDR2 ANQGSEA. The CDR3 runs 14 residues. V was clipped by 6 bases and J by 2 bases; unmatched bases: 10. The CDR3 protein is CSVLQRDSTYEQYF. The CDR3 bases are TGCAGCGTCCTTCAAAGGGACAGTACCTACGAGCAGTACTTC.

The V gene is TRBV7-7, the J gene TRBJ2-5, with D possibly matching TRBD2 (6 bases). Per the germline V gene, CDR1 is SSHAT and CDR2 is FNYEAQ (reference sequence). V was cut by 4 bases and J by 5 bases, with 20 bases left in between. The CDR3 contains 16 residues. CDR3 protein: CASSWRVGGGVETQYF. In nucleotides, the CDR3 is TGTGCCAGCAGCTGGAGAGTTGGAGGCGGGGTGGAGACCCAGTACTTC.

V usage is TRBV5-3 and J usage is TRBJ2-7, with no clear D. TRBV5-3 is an ORF, and what it does is uncertain. V was clipped by 4 bases and J by 0 bases, with 14 bases between them. The CDR3 totals 15 residues. CDR3 coding DNA: TGTGCCAGAAGCCTTGTCGTCTACAGCTCCTACGAGCAGTACTTC. Translating it yields CARSLVVYSSYEQYF.

The chain combines TRBV15 with TRBJ2-3, with D possibly matching TRBD1 (6 bases). From germline, CDR1 is LNHNV and CDR2 YYDKDF (reference sequence). The CDR3 contains 16 residues. Between the trimmed V and J ends, which lost 1 base and 0 bases, there was a span of 11 bases. The CDR3 DNA follows: TGTGCCACCAGCAGAGGAGGACAGTCTAGCACAGATACGCAGTATTTT. It encodes CATSRGGQSSTDTQYF.

The V and J genes are TRBV19 and TRBJ2-7; 11 nucleotides match TRBD1. There are 14 residues in the CDR3. J gave up 3 bases and V 10 bases, and 8 bases lay outside the gene matches. Germline V gene sequence: CDR1 LNHDA, CDR2 SQIVND (reference sequence). DNA of the CDR3: TGTGCCACCAAAGCCGGGACAGGGGGCTACGAGCAGTACTTC. Translated: CATKAGTGGYEQYF.

This chain uses TRBV28 with TRBJ1-4, with D unresolved. V was cut by 2 bases and J by 1 base, with 8 bases left in between. The CDR3 is made up of 15 amino acids. CDR1 MDHEN and CDR2 SYDVKM come from the germline V gene. The chain's CDR3 is CASSLGGITNEKLFF. The CDR3 bases are TGTGCCAGCAGTTTAGGCGGGATAACTAATGAAAAACTGTTTTTT.

The V and J genes are TRBV30 and TRBJ1-1; no clear D. V lost 4 bases and J lost 1, with 16 bases in between. This CDR3 is 15 amino acids long. Per germline, CDR1 GTSNPN and CDR2 SVGIG (reference sequence). CDR3 amino acids: CAWIGFGRPNTEAFF. Here the CDR3 DNA reads TGTGCCTGGATAGGATTCGGCAGGCCGAACACTGAAGCTTTCTTT.

The rearrangement uses TRBV2 and TRBJ1-1, with D maybe TRBD1 (6 bases). The CDR3 is 14 amino acids. From germline, CDR1 is SNHLY and CDR2 FYNNEI. V lost 11 bases and J 5 bases, leaving 21 bases between the germline ends. The CDR3 coding sequence is TGTGCCGCAATACGGGGGGCAATGGGGACTGAAGCTTTCTTT. Translating gives CAAIRGAMGTEAFF.

Comments on this clone: A much bigger clone sits one base away, suggesting this may be a read error. The chain recombines TRBV27 with TRBJ1-2; TRBD1 matches 9 bases. CDR1 and CDR2 from the germline V gene are MNHEY and SMNVEV (reference sequence). Germline trimming cut 6 bases from V and 7 bases from J; bases unmatched to any gene: 6. The CDR3 contains 13 residues. The CDR3 loop reads CASRPGQGGGYTF. The CDR3 bases are TGTGCCAGCAGACCGGGACAGGGAGGTGGCTACACCTTC.

The V call is TRBV3-1 (or the pseudogene TRBV3-2), the J call TRBJ1-2; D remains unclear. The V gene lost 0 bases and the J gene lost 7 bases, with 27 bases spanning the gap. The CDR3 is made up of 19 amino acids. The germline CDR1 and CDR2 sequences are LGHDT and YNNKEL (reference sequence). CDR3 DNA: TGTGCCAGCAGCCAAGAAATATTCCTTCTGGCGGCCCTTGGTTGTGGCTACACCTTC. Translated: CASSQEIFLLAALGCGYTF.

This chain joins TRBV15 and TRBJ2-5, with 7 bases that match TRBD2. Per germline, CDR1 LNHNV and CDR2 YYDKDF (reference sequence). The V segment lost 0 bases and the J segment 2 bases; nucleotides outside the gene matches: 6. The CDR3 runs 16 residues. CDR3 protein: CATSREASGAQETQYF. CDR3 nucleotide sequence: TGTGCCACCAGCAGAGAGGCTAGCGGAGCACAAGAGACCCAGTACTTC.

This clone was picked up a small number of times. The J gene is TRBJ2-7, the V gene TRBV7-3, with D perhaps TRBD2 (6 bases). Trimming took off 5 bases at V and 1 base at J, with 12 bases between the two ends. The CDR3 consists of 14 residues. Per germline, CDR1 SGHTA and CDR2 FQGTGA. The DNA for the CDR3 is TGTGCCAGCAGCCCGGGGGACGGGTCCTACGAGCAGTACTTC. It specifies CASSPGDGSYEQYF.

This clone was seen more than once but under ten times. The genes are TRBV7-9 and TRBJ1-2; TRBD1 matches at 10 bases. This CDR3 has 14 amino acids. Losses at the gene ends were 1 base for V and 6 bases for J; bases not matched to a gene: 2. Germline V gene lookup returns CDR1 SEHNR and CDR2 FQNEAQ (reference sequence). As DNA, the CDR3 is TGTGCCAGCAGCTTAGAGGGGACAGGGGATGGCTACACCTTC. As protein: CASSLEGTGDGYTF.

This clone came up a few times. The chain is built from TRBV7-9 and TRBJ1-1, with TRBD1 as a possible D gene (5 bases). This CDR3 is 14 amino acids long. Germline lookup yields CDR1 SEHNR and CDR2 FQNEAQ (reference sequence). Trimming stripped 1 base from V and 0 bases from J, with 6 bases between. The CDR3 here is CASSLGQMNTEAFF. The CDR3 DNA sequence: TGTGCCAGCAGCTTAGGACAGATGAACACTGAAGCTTTCTTT.

The chain uses TRBV2 and TRBJ2-3; no clear D gene. CDR3 length equals 14 residues. In germline, CDR1 is SNHLY, CDR2 FYNNEI. V dropped 3 bases and J dropped 1 base, with 8 bases sitting between them. CDR3 region: CASSDFRGTDTQYF. CDR3 sequence (DNA): TGTGCCAGCAGTGACTTCCGGGGCACAGATACGCAGTATTTT. Using reference TRBV2 and TRBJ2-3 for the parts outside the CDR3, the full variable domain is EPEVTQTPSHQVTQMGQEVILRCVPISNHLYFYWYRQILGQKVEFLVSFYNNEISEKSEIFDDQFSVERPDGSNFTLKIRSTKLEDSAMYFCASSDFRGTDTQYFGPGTRLTVL.

J is TRBJ2-6 and V is TRBV5-8, with 7 positions matching TRBD1. The CDR3 runs 16 residues. CDR1 and CDR2 from the germline V gene are SGHTS and YDEGEE. With 5 bases clipped from V and 0 bases from J, the junction kept 5 bases outside the gene matches. The CDR3 nucleotides are TGTGCCAGCAGTGCAGGGGGTTACTCTGGGGCCAACGTCCTGACTTTC. It translates to CASSAGGYSGANVLTF.

The chain employs TRBV5-1 and TRBJ2-1; 11 nucleotides align to TRBD1. Germline CDR1 and CDR2: SGHRS and YFSETQ. This CDR3 contains 15 residues. The trim removed 5 bases at V and 3 bases at J, leaving 4 bases unmatched. CDR3 bases: TGCGCCAGCAGGTCCGGGACAGGGGGCTACAATGAGCAGTTCTTC. As protein: CASRSGTGGYNEQFF.

The CDR3 sequence: CASRGTAYYNEQFF. CDR3 coding DNA: TGTGCCAGTAGGGGGACAGCCTACTACAATGAGCAGTTCTTC. The rearrangement uses TRBV19 and TRBJ2-1; 7 nucleotides align to TRBD1. The junction had 5 bases not matched to a gene; V was cut back by 6 bases and J by 3 bases. Germline lookup yields CDR1 LNHDA and CDR2 SQIVND (reference sequence). The CDR3 has 14 amino acids.

V and J are TRBV3-1 (or the pseudogene TRBV3-2) and TRBJ2-3; unclear D gene. The CDR3 extends over 15 amino acids. Germline CDR1 reads LGHDT; CDR2 reads YNNKEL (reference sequence). V lost 0 bases and J lost 5, with 12 bases in between. The CDR3 DNA reads TGTGCCAGCAGCCAAGATGGAGTAGCTTTAGATACGCAGTATTTT. Translating gives CASSQDGVALDTQYF.

The chain has TRBV2 and TRBJ2-6, with D maybe TRBD2 (6 bases). The CDR3 is 14 residues long. Looked up from germline, CDR1 is SNHLY and CDR2 is FYNNEI. V dropped 6 bases and J dropped 2 bases, with 8 bases sitting between them. The CDR3 loop is CASRAGTGANVLTF. CDR3 coding DNA: TGTGCCAGCAGAGCGGGCACTGGGGCCAACGTCCTGACTTTC.

CDR3 sequence (DNA): TGTGCCAGCAGCTTAGTCGGCTGGGGCTCCGAGCAGTACTTC. Translating gives CASSLVGWGSEQYF. This sequence joins TRBV7-8 and TRBJ2-7; D may be TRBD1 (5 bases). Germline values: CDR1 SGHVS, CDR2 FQNEAQ. The CDR3 has 14 residues. V was cut by 1 base and J by 6 bases, with 13 bases left in between.

The count of this clone is one. The chain recombines TRBV12-5 with TRBJ1-1; D is unresolved. The V gene lost 5 bases and the J gene lost 4 bases, with 8 bases spanning the gap. The CDR3 length is 12 residues. Germline V gene lookup returns CDR1 LGHNT and CDR2 FRNRAP. This CDR3 reads CASGIEFTEAFF. The CDR3 DNA follows: TGTGCTAGTGGTATCGAGTTCACTGAAGCTTTCTTT.

About this clone: Other nucleotide sequences in the sample specify the same CDR3. V is TRBV6-5 and J is TRBJ1-3; a possible D gene is TRBD1 (6 bases). The germline V gene encodes CDR1 MNHEY and CDR2 SVGAGI. The CDR3 contains 15 residues. V shed 5 bases and J shed 3 bases, with 14 bases lying between them. The CDR3 region has the DNA TGTGCCAGCAGTCGCCGGGGGGGCGTTGGAAACACCATATATTTT. This gives the protein CASSRRGGVGNTIYF.